The sequence of this TCR beta chain was determined in a study of blood T cell repertoires in COVID-19. Study summary: Sites across the United States, Italy and Spain contributed samples from acute and convalescent COVID-19.

Generated by immunoSEQ multiplex PCR, the TCRdb table keeps only in-frame clones and is missing some. The sample records around 100,000 clones, 85% to 90% being singletons. With 3 bases removed from V and 0 bases from J, the gap between germline ends came to 11 bases. The germline V gene encodes CDR1 MNHEY and CDR2 SMNVEV (reference sequence). This CDR3 spans 15 amino acids. The clonotype was recovered from a human donor in a cohort sampled during active COVID-19. V usage is TRBV27 and J usage is TRBJ1-2; tentative D call: TRBD1 (5 bases). The material sequenced was peripheral blood. CDR3 nucleotide sequence: TGTGCCAGCAGTTTCAAGACAGATTCTAACTATGGCTACACCTTC. This translates into CASSFKTDSNYGYTF.